This TCR beta chain derives from a study of control samples from healthy donors and cancer patients. V lost 5 bases, J lost 6 bases, and 17 bases lay in between. The CDR3 consists of 14 residues. CDR1 is SGHVS, CDR2 FQNEAQ, per germline. Generated by immunoSEQ multiplex PCR, the TCRdb table keeps only in-frame clones and is missing some. Of roughly 99,000 clones detected, roughly four fifths appear once; the ten largest clones hold roughly 2%. Source material: blood. The V gene is TRBV7-8, the J gene TRBJ2-7; D is possibly TRBD2 (6 bases). This TCR was sampled from a man aged 60 to 75 in good health. This CDR3 is CASSPGTLLGEQYF. The DNA of the CDR3 is TGTGCCAGCAGCCCCGGGACTCTCCTAGGCGAGCAGTACTTC.